This T cell receptor beta chain was obtained from a study of blood T cells in healthy people across ages (dated by TCRdb to the mid-2010s). Study-level background: In model experiments, template switching captured roughly one uniquely barcoded TCR beta cDNA molecule for every two T cells. Age-related changes in TCR beta repertoire diversity were measured in the study by deep sequencing normalized with unique cDNA molecular identifiers. The donors were split into four age groups: young (average about 15 years), middle-aged (roughly 39), aged (more than 60) and long-lived (under 85). To avoid experimental bias, donors of different ages were distributed randomly across sequencing lanes. For two donors (one aged 18 to 29 and one aged 80 or older), the study analyzed two additional independent replicas of 1 million unique cDNA reads from the same blood draw.

Donors were 35 to 40 systemically healthy Caucasian individuals from Russia aged roughly 6 to 90 years. Each donor gave 8 to 10 milliliters of peripheral blood, collected into EDTA-treated Vacutainer tubes. Ficoll-Paque density-gradient centrifugation was used to isolate PBMCs, with at least 7 million per sample. Total RNA, at least 6 micrograms per sample, was extracted from PBMCs with Trizol reagent. Naive CD45RAhigh/CD27high T cell percentages were measured by flow cytometry on a PBMC aliquot from every donor. Results and caveats for the whole study, not just this receptor: The percentage of naive T cells measured by flow cytometry correlated strongly with observed TCR beta diversity. Because profiling used bulk unsorted PBMCs, naive and antigen-experienced compartments could not be compared conclusively. Because the CMV infection status of the donors was unknown, age-related changes in expanded clonotypes may potentially have been confounded. Estimates of total diversity based on one million sequenced T cells were regarded as lower bounds and as underestimates. As age increased, observed TCR beta diversity per million T cells dropped in a roughly linear way, and a significant reduction was already evident by age about 40. Compared with the aged group, the long-lived group had more naive CD4+ T cells, fewer expanded clones and increased TCR diversity, suggesting age selection.

To prepare the library, 5' RACE was applied. The data were produced on an Illumina HiSeq 2500. A second PCR of about 6 to 11 cycles was run with a J-beta primer mix and a sample-barcoded 5' primer. Each TCR beta cDNA molecule received a unique molecular identifier from a template-switch 5' adaptor carrying 12 random nucleotides. Each sample yielded at least 3 million CDR3-containing paired-end reads. First-strand cDNA synthesis was performed from all RNA using the Mint cDNA synthesis kit, with priming by a TRBC-specific oligonucleotide. Following uracil-DNA glycosylase treatment, all cDNA underwent a first 18-cycle PCR with the universal primers M1SS and BC2_uni_R. Under the source paper's analysis protocol: Normalization of each sample was performed by random selection of 1 million high-quality reads, each carrying a distinct molecular identifier. Instead of being binned into consensus sequences, reads with shared molecular identifiers were discarded. MiTCR, with a Q25 quality threshold and the strictest error-elimination algorithm, was used for CDR3 identification, clonotype clustering and error correction. A nonparametric unseen species model with Euler transformation was used to estimate lower-bound total TCR beta diversity. Through fastp at Q25 and MiXCR, TCRdb rebuilt clones from the public reads, retaining in-frame beta chains. Every entry covers one CDR3 protein and lists the most common genes and DNA from its rows. TCRdb, rather than the study authors, made the V and J calls. The sample data list about 1.5 million distinct CDR3 sequences, and 42% of these were observed just once. The ten largest clones represent 7.9% of the sample.

For CDR1 and CDR2, the germline V gene (reference sequence) lists SEHNR and FQNEAQ. V loses 2 bases of germline sequence and J loses 9 bases, and the interval between the two ends is 1 base. The CDR3 covers 10 residues, taking in both the cysteine and the phenylalanine. Here the CDR3 DNA is all that survives: 30 bases in frame from base 1. With regard to this clonotype: Its target antigen remains unknown. No base-level quality is on record; no much larger clone is a single base apart.

Input material: blood. This receptor was taken from a woman aged 18-29 years in good health. The chain links TRBV7-9 with TRBJ2-2; the D gene is not confidently resolved. The DNA sequence is TGTGCCAGCAGCTTACGGGAGCTGTTTTTT. Its amino acids are CASSLRELFF.